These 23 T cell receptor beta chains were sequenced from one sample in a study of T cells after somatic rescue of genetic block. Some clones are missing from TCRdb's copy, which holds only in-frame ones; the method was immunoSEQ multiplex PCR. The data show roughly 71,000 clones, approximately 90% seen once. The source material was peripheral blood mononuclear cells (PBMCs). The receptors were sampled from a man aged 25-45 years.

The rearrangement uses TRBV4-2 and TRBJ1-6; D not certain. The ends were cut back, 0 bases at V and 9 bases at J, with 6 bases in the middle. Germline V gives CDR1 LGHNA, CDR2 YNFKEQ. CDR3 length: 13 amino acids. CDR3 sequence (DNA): TGTGCCAGCAGCCAAGATCCGAGTTCACCCCTCCACTTT. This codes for CASSQDPSSPLHF.

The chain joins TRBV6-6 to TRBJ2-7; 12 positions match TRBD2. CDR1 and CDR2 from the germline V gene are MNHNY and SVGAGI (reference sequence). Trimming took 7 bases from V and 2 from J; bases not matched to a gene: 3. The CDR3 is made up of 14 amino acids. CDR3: CASTGLAGTYEQYF. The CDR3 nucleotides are TGTGCCAGCACCGGACTAGCGGGAACCTACGAGCAGTACTTC.

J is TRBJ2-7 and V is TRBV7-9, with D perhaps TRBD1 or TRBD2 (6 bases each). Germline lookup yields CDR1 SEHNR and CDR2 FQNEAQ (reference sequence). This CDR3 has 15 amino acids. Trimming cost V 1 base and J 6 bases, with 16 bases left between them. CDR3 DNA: TGTGCCAGCAGCTTAGTTAGGTTGAAGGGGGGCGAGCAGTACTTC. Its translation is CASSLVRLKGGEQYF.

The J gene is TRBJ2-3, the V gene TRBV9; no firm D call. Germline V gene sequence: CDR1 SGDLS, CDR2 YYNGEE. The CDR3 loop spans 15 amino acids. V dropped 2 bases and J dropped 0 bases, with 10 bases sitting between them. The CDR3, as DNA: TGTGCCAGCAGCGTCGAGTGGGCTAGCACAGATACGCAGTATTTT. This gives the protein CASSVEWASTDTQYF.

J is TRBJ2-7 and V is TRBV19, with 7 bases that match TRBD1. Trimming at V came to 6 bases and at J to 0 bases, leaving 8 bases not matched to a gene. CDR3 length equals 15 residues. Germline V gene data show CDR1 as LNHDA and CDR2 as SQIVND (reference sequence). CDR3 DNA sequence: TGTGCCAGTAGCAAGGAACAGGGGACCTCCTACGAGCAGTACTTC. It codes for CASSKEQGTSYEQYF.

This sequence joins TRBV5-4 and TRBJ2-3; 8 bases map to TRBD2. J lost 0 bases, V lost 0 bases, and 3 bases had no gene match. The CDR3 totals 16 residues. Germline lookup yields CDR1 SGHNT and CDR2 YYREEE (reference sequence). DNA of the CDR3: TGTGCCAGCAGCTTGGGGTCGGGAGGGAGCACAGATACGCAGTATTTT. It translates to CASSLGSGGSTDTQYF.

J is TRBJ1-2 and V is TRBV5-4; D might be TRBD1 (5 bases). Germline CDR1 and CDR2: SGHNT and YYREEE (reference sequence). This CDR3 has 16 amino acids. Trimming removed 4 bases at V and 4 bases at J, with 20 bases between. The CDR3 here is CASSPETADPFYGYTF. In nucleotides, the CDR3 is TGTGCCAGCAGCCCAGAGACAGCCGATCCTTTCTATGGCTACACCTTC.

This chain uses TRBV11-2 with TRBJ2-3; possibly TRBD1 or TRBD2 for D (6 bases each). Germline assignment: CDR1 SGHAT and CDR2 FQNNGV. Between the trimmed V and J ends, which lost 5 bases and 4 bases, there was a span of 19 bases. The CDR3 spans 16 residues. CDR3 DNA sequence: TGTGCCAGCAGCACTAGTGGGGGGCTAGGGGCAGATACGCAGTATTTT. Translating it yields CASSTSGGLGADTQYF.

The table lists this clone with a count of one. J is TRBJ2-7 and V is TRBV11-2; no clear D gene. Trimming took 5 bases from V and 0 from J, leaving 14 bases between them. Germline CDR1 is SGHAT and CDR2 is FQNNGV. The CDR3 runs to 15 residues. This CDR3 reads CASSTLKGFSYEQYF. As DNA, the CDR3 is TGTGCCAGCAGCACCCTAAAGGGATTCTCCTACGAGCAGTACTTC.

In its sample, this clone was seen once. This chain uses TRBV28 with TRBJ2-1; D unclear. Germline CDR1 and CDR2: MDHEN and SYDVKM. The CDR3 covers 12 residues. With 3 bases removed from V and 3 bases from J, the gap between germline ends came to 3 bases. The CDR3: CASSLGYNEQFF. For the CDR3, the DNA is TGTGCCAGCAGTTTGGGCTACAATGAGCAGTTCTTC. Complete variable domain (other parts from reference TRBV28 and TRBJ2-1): DVKVTQSSRYLVKRTGEKVFLECVQDMDHENMFWYRQDPGLGLRLIYFSYDVKMKEKGDIPEGYSVSREKKERFSLILESASTNQTSMYLCASSLGYNEQFFGPGTRLTVL.

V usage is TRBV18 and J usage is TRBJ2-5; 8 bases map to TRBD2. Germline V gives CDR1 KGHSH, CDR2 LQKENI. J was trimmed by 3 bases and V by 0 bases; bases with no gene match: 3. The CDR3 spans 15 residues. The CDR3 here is CASSPPGRGEETQYF. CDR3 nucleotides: TGTGCCAGCTCACCACCGGGGCGGGGGGAAGAGACCCAGTACTTC.

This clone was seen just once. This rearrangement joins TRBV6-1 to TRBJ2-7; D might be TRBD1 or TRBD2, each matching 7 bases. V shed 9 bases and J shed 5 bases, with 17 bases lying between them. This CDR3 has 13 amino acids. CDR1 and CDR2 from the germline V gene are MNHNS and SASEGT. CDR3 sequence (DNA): TGTGCCAGTGTGTCGGCAGGGGGGGACGAGCAGTACTTC. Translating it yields CASVSAGGDEQYF.

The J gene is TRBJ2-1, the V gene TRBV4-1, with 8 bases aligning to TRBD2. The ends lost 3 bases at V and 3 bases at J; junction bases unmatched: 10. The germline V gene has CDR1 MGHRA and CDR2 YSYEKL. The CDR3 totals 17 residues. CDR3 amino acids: CASSQSDAGGHYNEQFF. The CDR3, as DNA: TGCGCCAGCAGCCAGTCAGACGCGGGAGGACACTACAATGAGCAGTTCTTC.

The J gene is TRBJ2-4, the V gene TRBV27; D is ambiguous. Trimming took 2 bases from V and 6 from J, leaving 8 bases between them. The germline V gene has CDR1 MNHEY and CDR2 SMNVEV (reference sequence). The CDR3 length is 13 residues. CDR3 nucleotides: TGTGCCAGCAGTTTAAGGACCGGAAACATTCAGTACTTC. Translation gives CASSLRTGNIQYF.

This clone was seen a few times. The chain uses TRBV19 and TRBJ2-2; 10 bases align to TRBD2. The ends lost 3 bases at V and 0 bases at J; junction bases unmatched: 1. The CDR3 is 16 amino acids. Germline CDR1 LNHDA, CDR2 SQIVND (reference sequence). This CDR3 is CASSITSGANTGELFF. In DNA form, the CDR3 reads TGTGCCAGTAGTATTACTAGCGGGGCGAACACCGGGGAGCTGTTTTTT. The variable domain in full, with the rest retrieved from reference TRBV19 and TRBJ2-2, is DGGITQSPKYLFRKEGQNVTLSCEQNLNHDAMYWYRQDPGQGLRLIYYSQIVNDFQKGDIAEGYSVSREKKESFPLTVTSAQKNPTAFYLCASSITSGANTGELFFGEGSRLTVL.

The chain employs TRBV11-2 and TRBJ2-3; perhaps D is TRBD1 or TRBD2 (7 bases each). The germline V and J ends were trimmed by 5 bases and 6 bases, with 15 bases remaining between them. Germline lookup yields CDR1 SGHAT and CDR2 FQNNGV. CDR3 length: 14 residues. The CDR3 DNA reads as TGTGCCAGCAGCCAGGGAGGGGGCGTGGATACGCAGTATTTT. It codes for CASSQGGGVDTQYF.

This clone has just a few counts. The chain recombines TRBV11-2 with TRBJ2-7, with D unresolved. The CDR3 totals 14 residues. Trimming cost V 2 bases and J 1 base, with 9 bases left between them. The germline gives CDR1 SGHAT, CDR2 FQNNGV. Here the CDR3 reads CASSLLGYSYEQYF. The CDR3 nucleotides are TGTGCCAGCAGCTTATTAGGGTATTCCTACGAGCAGTACTTC. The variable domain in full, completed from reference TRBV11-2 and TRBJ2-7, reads EAGVAQSPRYKIIEKRQSVAFWCNPISGHATLYWYQQILGQGPKLLIQFQNNGVVDDSQLPKDRFSAERLKGVDSTLKIQPAKLEDSAVYLCASSLLGYSYEQYFGPGTRLTVT.

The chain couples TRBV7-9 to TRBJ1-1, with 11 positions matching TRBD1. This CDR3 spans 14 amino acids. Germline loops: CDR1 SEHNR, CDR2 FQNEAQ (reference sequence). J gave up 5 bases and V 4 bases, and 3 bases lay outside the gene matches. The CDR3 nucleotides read TGTGCCAGCAGCTACCGGGACAGGGGGACTGAAGCTTTCTTT. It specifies CASSYRDRGTEAFF.

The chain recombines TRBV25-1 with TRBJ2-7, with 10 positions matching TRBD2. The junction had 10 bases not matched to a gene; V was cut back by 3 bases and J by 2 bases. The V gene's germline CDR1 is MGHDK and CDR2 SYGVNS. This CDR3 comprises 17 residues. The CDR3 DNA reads TGTGCCAGCAGTGATAAGCGGGAGGGCCCTAAGACCTACGAGCAGTACTTC. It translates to CASSDKREGPKTYEQYF.

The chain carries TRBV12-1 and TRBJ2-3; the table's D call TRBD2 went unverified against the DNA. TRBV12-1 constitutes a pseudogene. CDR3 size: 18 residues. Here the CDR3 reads CASSFGVQREGLPYTQYF. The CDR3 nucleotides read TGTGCCAGCAGCTTTGGAGTTCAGCGGGAGGGCCTTCCATATACGCAGTATTTT.

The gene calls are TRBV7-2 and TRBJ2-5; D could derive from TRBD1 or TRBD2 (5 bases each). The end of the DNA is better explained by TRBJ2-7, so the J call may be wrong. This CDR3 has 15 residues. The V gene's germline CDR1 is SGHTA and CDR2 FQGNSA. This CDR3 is CASSGSGGSSYEQYF. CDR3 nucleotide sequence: TGTGCCAGCAGCGGCTCTGGGGGTAGCTCCTACGAGCAGTACTTC.

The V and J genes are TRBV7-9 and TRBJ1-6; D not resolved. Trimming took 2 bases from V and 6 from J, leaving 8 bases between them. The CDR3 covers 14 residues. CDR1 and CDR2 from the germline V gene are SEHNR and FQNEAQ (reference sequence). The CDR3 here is CASSLTNSNSPLHF. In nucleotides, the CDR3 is TGTGCCAGCAGCTTAACAAACTCTAATTCACCCCTCCACTTT.

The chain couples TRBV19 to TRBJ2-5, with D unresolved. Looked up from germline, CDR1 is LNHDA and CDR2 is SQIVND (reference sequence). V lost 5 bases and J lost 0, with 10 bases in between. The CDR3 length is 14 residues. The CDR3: CASSPAVHQETQYF. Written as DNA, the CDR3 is TGTGCCAGTAGTCCTGCGGTACACCAAGAGACCCAGTACTTC.